A single sample gave rise to the 2 T cell receptor beta chains below, sequenced in a study of blood T cell repertoires in COVID-19. TCRdb keeps only in-frame clones here, not all; method: immunoSEQ multiplex PCR. The table shows approximately 190,000 clones, with approximately 90% occurring only once. Sample: peripheral blood. The receptors were gathered from a woman between 40 and 55 years old who had recovered from COVID-19.

This clone showed up just a few times. The V call is TRBV5-1, the J call TRBJ2-7; the D gene is possibly TRBD1 (5 bases). Germline CDR1 reads SGHRS; CDR2 reads YFSETQ. Trimming removed 0 bases at V and 6 bases at J, with 16 bases between. The CDR3 length is 15 residues. CDR3 nucleotide sequence: TGCGCCAGCAGCTTGGGGTTAGCAGGGTCAGTCGAGCAGTACTTC. Its translation: CASSLGLAGSVEQYF.

This clone was found a few times. The chain recombines TRBV19 with TRBJ2-1; the D gene is possibly TRBD1 (6 bases). Germline values: CDR1 LNHDA, CDR2 SQIVND (reference sequence). This CDR3 has 15 amino acids. Trimming pared 4 bases from V and 4 bases from J, leaving 14 bases between. CDR3 DNA: TGTGCCAGTAGTAAAGGGGGTGGATATTACAATGAGCAGTTCTTC. The encoded protein is CASSKGGGYYNEQFF.